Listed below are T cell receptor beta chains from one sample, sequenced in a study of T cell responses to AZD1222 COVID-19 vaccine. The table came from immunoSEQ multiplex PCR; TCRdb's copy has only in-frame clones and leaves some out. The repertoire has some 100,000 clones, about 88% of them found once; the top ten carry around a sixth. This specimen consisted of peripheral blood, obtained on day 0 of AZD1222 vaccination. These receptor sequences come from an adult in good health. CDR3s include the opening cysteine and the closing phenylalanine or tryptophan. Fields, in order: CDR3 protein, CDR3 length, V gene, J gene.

CASSQDKVKVTEAFF	15	TRBV4-3	TRBJ1-1
CASSTSGGAYNEQFF	15	TRBV7-8	TRBJ2-1
CASSKTHRLNFYEQFF	16	TRBV21-1	TRBJ2-1
CAWSGGGATEAFF	13	TRBV30	TRBJ1-1
CASSGRGYGYTF	12	TRBV11-3	TRBJ1-2
CASRRDSGYSNQPQHF	16	TRBV19	TRBJ1-5
CASSFREGTEAFF	13	TRBV11-1	TRBJ1-1
CASSWGLQGPTAAEQFF	17	TRBV25-1	TRBJ2-1
CASSQGGQGSLSGNTIYF	18	TRBV3-1/TRBV3-2	TRBJ1-3
CASTDWGSEAFF	12	TRBV11-3	TRBJ1-1
CASSQRDSLSSYNSPLHF	18	TRBV7-2	TRBJ1-6
CASQDQVNTEAFF	13	TRBV12-3/TRBV12-4	TRBJ1-1
CAWSDPRGSQPQHF	14	TRBV30	TRBJ1-5
CAIRAVGLYYNEQFF	15	TRBV10-3	TRBJ2-1
CASSQGQGTATNEKLFF	17	TRBV4-1	TRBJ1-4
CATSLRTANYGYTF	14	TRBV15	TRBJ1-2
CASSLAVGDEQFF	13	TRBV5-1	TRBJ2-1
CASSLGTGNYEQYF	14	TRBV7-9	TRBJ2-7
CASSPDKNYGYTF	13	TRBV27	TRBJ1-2
CATGRTGGTDTQYF	14	TRBV24-1	TRBJ2-3
CASSLFRGLSEAFF	14	TRBV7-3	TRBJ1-1
CASSLRASGSYEQYF	15	TRBV28	TRBJ2-7
CASSDLGRQETQYF	14	TRBV3-1/TRBV3-2	TRBJ2-5